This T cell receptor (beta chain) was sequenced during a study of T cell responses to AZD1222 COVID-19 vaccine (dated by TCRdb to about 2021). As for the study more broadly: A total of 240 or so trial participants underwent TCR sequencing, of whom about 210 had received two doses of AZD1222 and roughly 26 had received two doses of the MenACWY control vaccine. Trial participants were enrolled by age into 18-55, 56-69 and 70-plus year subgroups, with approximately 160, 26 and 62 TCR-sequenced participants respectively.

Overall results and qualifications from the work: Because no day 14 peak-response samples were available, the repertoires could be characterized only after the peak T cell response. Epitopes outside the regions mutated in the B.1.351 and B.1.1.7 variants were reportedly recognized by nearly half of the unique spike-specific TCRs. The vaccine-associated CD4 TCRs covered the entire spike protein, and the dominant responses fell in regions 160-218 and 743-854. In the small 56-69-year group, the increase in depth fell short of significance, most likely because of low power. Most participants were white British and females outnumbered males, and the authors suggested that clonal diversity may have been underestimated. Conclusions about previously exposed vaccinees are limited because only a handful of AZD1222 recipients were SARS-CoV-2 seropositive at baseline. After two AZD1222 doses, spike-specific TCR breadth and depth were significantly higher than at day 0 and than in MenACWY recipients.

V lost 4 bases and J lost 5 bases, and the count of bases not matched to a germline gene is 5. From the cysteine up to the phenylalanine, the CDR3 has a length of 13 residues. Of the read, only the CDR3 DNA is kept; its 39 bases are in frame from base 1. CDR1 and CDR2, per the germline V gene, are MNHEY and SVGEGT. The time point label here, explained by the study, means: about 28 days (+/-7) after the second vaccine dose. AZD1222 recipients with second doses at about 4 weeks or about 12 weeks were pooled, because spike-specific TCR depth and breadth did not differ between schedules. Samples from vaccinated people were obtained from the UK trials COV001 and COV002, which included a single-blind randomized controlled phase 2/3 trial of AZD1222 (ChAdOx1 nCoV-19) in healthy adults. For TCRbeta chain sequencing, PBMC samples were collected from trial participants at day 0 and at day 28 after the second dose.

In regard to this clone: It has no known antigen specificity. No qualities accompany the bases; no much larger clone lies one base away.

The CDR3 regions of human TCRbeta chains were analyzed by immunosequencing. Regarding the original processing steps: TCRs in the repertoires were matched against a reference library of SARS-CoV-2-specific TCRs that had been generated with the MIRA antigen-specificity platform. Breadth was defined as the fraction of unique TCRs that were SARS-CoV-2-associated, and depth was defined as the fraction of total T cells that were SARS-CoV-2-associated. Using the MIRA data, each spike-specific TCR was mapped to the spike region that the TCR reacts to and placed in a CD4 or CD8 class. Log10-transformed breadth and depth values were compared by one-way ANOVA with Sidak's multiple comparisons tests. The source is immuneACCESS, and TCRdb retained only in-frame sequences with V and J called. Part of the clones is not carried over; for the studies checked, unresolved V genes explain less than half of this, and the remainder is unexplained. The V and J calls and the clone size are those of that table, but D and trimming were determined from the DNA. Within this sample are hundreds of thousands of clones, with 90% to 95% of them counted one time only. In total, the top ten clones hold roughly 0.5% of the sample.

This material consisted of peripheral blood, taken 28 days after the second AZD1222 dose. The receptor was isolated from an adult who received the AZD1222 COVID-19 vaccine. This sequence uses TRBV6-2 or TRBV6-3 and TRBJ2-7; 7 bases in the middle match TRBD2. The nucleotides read TGTGCCAGCAGTTTACGGGAGGACAACGAGCAGTACTTC. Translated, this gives CASSLREDNEQYF.